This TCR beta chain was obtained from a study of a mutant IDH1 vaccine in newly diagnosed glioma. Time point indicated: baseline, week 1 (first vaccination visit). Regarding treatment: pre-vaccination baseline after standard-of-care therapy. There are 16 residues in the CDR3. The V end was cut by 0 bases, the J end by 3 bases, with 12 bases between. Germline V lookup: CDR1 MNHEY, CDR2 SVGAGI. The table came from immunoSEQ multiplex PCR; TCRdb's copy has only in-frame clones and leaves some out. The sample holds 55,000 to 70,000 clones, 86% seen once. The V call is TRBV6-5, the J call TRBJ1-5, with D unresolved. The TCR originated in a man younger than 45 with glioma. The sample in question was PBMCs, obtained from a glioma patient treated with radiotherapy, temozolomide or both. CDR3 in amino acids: CASSYSSGRNNQPQHF. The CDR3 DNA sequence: TGTGCCAGCAGTTACTCGTCGGGCAGAAACAATCAGCCCCAGCATTTT.